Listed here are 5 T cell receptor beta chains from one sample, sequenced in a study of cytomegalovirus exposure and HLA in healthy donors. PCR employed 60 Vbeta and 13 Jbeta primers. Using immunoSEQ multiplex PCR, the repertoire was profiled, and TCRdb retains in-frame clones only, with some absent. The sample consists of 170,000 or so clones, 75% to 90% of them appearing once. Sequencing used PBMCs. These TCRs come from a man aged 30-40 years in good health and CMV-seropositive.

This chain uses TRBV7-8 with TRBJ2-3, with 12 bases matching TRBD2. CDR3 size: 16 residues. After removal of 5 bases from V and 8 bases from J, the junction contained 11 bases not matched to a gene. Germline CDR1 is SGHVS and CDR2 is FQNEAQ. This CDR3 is CASSRSLAGGEVTQYF. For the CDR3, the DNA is TGTGCCAGCAGCCGTAGCCTAGCGGGAGGGGAGGTTACGCAGTATTTT. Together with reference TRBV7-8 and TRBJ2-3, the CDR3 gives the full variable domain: GAGVSQSPRYKVAKRGQDVALRCDPISGHVSLFWYQQALGQGPEFLTYFQNEAQLDKSGLPSDRFFAERPEGSVSTLKIQRTQQEDSAVYLCASSRSLAGGEVTQYFGPGTRLTVL.

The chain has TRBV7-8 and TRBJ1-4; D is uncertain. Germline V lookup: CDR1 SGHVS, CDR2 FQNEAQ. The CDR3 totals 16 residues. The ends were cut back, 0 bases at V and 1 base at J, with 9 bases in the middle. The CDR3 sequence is CASSLAREGTNEKLFF. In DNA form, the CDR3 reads TGTGCCAGCAGCTTAGCGCGGGAGGGAACTAATGAAAAACTGTTTTTT.

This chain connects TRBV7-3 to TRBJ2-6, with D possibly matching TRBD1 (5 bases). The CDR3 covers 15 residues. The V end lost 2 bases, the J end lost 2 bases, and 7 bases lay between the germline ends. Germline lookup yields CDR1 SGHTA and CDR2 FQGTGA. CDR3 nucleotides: TGTGCCAGCAGCTTAGGCAGGGCTGGGGCCAACGTCCTGACTTTC. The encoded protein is CASSLGRAGANVLTF.

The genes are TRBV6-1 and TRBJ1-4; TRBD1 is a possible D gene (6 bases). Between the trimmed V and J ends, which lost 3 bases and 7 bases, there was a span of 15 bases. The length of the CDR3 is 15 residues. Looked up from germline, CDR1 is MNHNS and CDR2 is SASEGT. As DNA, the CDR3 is TGTGCCAGCAGTGAGGGGGGGGCTATCGGTGAAAAACTGTTTTTT. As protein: CASSEGGAIGEKLFF.

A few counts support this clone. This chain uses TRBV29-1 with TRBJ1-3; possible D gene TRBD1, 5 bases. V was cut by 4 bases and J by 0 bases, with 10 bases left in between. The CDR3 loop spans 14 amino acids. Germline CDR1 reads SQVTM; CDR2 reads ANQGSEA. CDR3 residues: CSVVTGPSGNTIYF. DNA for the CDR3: TGCAGCGTTGTTACAGGACCCTCTGGAAACACCATATATTTT.